What follows are 3 T cell receptor beta chains derived from one specimen sequenced in a study of blood T cell repertoires in COVID-19. This table comes from immunoSEQ multiplex PCR, and its TCRdb copy is limited to in-frame clones, with some not included. There are more than 200,000 clones in the sample; approximately 88% occur only once, and around 0.7% lies in the top ten. The sequenced sample consisted of peripheral blood. The receptors were gathered from a human donor in a cohort sampled during active COVID-19.

The rearrangement joins TRBV7-3 to TRBJ1-1; TRBD1 might be the D (6 bases). The CDR3 sequence is 17 residues long. Trimming took 2 bases from V and 0 from J, leaving 16 bases between them. Germline CDR1 is SGHTA and CDR2 is FQGTGA. The CDR3 loop is CASSLLPPGHLNTEAFF. CDR3 DNA: TGTGCCAGCAGCTTACTACCTCCGGGACACTTGAACACTGAAGCTTTCTTT.

This clone was found once. The chain recombines TRBV9 with TRBJ2-7; TRBD2 agrees at 7 bases. The CDR3 extends over 14 amino acids. Germline loops: CDR1 SGDLS, CDR2 YYNGEE. Germline trimming cut 3 bases from V and 4 bases from J; bases unmatched to any gene: 7. The CDR3 region is CASSASGARYEQYF. The CDR3 region has the DNA TGTGCCAGCAGCGCAAGCGGGGCACGGTACGAGCAGTACTTC.

There are a few counts of this clone. The chain employs TRBV2 and TRBJ2-2; maybe TRBD2 (6 bases). The CDR3 is made up of 14 amino acids. Between the trimmed V and J ends, which lost 6 bases and 1 base, there was a span of 9 bases. Germline V CDR1 and CDR2: SNHLY, FYNNEI. In DNA form, the CDR3 reads TGTGCCAGCAGCGGCGGGGAGAACACCGGGGAGCTGTTTTTT. Protein: CASSGGENTGELFF.